The source of this T cell receptor beta chain is a study of cytomegalovirus exposure and HLA in healthy donors. Whole-study results and caveats: A later analysis found most CMV-associated TCR beta chains apparently HLA-restricted.

Trimming removed 4 bases at V and 3 bases at J, with 15 bases between. Per the germline V gene, CDR1 is MNHEY and CDR2 is SMNVEV (reference sequence). There are 15 residues in the CDR3. Of note for this clone: Its cognate antigen is unknown.

The PCR contained 60 Vbeta and 13 Jbeta primers. The data were produced by immunoSEQ multiplex PCR, yet TCRdb's version contains in-frame clones alone and is incomplete. The sample yields 220,000 or so clones, more than 60% seen once. The sequence was obtained from a woman under 40 in good health and CMV-seronegative. The sequenced material came from PBMCs. The chain has TRBV27 and TRBJ1-2, with D possibly being TRBD1 (5 bases). CDR3 sequence: CASSWGPRAYYGYTF. The CDR3 nucleotides read TGTGCCAGCAGTTGGGGCCCTCGGGCTTACTATGGCTACACCTTC.